This T cell receptor beta chain was recorded in a study of CD8 T cells in ankylosing spondylitis. Overall study findings and caveats: Seven or eight highly homologous variants formed a TCR beta motif that appeared characteristic of ankylosing spondylitis blood. The disease-linked clones had a CD8+ phenotype and low blood frequencies.

Trimming cost V 3 bases and J 4 bases, with 13 bases left between them. The CDR3 totals 14 residues. Germline V gene lookup returns CDR1 MGHDK and CDR2 SYGVNS. This clonotype came up a few times. Its cognate antigen is unknown. A quantitative 5'-RACE method, one with molecular barcodes, was used to make TCR beta libraries. TCRdb analysed the 5' RACE reads with MiXCR anew, one entry per CDR3 protein. This table holds a few hundred thousand distinct CDR3 sequences, approximately 20% found once. This sequence was found in a male donor with ankylosing spondylitis. The chain is built from TRBV25-1 and TRBJ2-7; tentatively, D is TRBD1 or TRBD2 (5 bases each). What was sequenced was blood, either unsorted or a sorted T cell fraction (not recorded which). CDR3 sequence reads: CASSDTGRRYEQYF. Written as DNA, the CDR3 is TGTGCCAGCAGTGACACGGGACGGCGATACGAGCAGTACTTC.